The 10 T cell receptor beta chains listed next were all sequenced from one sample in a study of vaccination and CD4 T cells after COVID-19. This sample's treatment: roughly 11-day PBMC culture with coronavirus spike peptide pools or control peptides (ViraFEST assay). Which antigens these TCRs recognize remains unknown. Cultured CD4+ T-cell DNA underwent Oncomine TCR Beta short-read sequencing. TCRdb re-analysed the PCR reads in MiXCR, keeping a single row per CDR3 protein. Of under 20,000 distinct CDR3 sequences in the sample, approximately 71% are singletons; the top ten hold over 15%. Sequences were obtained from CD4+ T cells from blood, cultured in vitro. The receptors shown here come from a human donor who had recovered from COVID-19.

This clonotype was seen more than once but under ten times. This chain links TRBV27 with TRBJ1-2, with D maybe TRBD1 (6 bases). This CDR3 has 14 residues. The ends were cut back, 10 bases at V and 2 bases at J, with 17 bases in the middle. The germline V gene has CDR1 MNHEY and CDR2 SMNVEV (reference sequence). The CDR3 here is CATNEGVTNYGYTF. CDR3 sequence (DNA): TGTGCCACCAACGAGGGGGTGACGAACTATGGCTACACCTTC.

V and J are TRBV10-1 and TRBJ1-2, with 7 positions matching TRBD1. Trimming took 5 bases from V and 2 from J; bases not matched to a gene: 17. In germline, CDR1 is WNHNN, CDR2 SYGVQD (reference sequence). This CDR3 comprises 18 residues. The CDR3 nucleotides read TGCGCCAGCAGTCCTGGTTTGGGACAGAATCACCAAAACTATGGCTACACCTTC. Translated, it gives CASSPGLGQNHQNYGYTF.

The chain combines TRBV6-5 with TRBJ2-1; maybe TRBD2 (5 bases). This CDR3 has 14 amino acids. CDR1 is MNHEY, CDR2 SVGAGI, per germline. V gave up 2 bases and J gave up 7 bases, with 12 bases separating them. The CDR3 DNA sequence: TGTGCCAGCAGTTACGGGATCGGCGGGAATGAGCAGTTCTTC. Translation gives CASSYGIGGNEQFF.

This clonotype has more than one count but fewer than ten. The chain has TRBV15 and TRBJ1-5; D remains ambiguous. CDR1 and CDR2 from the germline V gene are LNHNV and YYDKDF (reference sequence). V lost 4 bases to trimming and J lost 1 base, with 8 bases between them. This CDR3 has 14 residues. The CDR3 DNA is TGTGCCACCAGCATGGGGATAAGCAATCAGCCCCAGCATTTT. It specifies CATSMGISNQPQHF.

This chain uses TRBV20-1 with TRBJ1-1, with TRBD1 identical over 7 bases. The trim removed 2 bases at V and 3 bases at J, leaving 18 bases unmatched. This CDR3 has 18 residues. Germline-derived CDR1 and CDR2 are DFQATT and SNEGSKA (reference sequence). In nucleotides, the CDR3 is TGCAGTGCTAGAAGACAGGGCCGCTGGGGATTGAAGGACACTGAAGCTTTCTTT. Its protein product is CSARRQGRWGLKDTEAFF.

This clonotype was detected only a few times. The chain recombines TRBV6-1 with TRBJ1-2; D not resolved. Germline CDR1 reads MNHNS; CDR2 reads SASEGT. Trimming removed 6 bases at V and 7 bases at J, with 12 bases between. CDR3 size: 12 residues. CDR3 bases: TGTGCCAGCAGGAACTACCCAGGTGGCTACACCTTC. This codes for CASRNYPGGYTF.

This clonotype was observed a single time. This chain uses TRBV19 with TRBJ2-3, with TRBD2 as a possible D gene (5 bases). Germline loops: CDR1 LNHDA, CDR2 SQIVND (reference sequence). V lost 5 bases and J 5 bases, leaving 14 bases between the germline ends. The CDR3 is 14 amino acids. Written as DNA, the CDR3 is TGTGCCAGTAGTCCGCGGAGGAGTTTAGATACGCAGTATTTT. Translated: CASSPRRSLDTQYF.

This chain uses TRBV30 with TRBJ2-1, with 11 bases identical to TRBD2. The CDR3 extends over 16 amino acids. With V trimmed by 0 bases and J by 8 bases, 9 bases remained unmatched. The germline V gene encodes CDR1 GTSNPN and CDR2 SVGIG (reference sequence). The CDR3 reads CAWSVRVLAGAYEQFF. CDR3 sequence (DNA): TGTGCCTGGAGTGTACGGGTACTAGCGGGAGCCTATGAGCAGTTCTTC.

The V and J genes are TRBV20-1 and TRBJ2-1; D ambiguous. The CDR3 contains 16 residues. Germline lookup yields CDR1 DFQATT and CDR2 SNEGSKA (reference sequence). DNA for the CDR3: TGCAGCCCCATCCGATCATTAAGAACCAACTACAATGAGCAGTTCTTC. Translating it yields CSPIRSLRTNYNEQFF.

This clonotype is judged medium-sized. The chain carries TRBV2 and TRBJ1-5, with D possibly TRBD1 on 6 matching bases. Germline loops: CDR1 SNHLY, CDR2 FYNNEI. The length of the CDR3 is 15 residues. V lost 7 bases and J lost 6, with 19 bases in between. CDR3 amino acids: CASTPGQGKIQPQHF. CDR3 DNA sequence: TGTGCCAGCACCCCGGGGCAGGGGAAGATTCAGCCCCAGCATTTT.